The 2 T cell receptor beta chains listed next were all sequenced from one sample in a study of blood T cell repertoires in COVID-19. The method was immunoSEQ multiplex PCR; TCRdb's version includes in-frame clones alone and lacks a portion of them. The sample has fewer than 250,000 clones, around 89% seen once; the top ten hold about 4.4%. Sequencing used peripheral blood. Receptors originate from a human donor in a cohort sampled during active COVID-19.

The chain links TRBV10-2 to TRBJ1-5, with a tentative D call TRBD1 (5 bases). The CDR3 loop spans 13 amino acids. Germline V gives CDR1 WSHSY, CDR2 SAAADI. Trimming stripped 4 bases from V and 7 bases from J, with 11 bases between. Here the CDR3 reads CASSVQGRQPQHF. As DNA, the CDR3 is TGCGCCAGCAGTGTTCAGGGAAGGCAGCCCCAGCATTTT.

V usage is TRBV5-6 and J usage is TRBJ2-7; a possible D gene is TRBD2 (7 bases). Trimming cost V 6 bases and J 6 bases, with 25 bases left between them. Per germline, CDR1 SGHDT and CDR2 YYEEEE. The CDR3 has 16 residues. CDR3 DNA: TGTGCCAGCACCCGAGGGGGGGGCGGTTTTTCGGGCGAGCAGTACTTC. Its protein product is CASTRGGGGFSGEQYF.